Below, 2 T cell receptor beta chains from the same sample are listed, as sequenced in a study of blood T cell repertoires in COVID-19. Generated by immunoSEQ multiplex PCR, the TCRdb table keeps only in-frame clones and is missing some. The top ten clones hold 3% to 4.5% of a sample with 350,000 or so clones, 89% of them seen once. Source material: peripheral blood. These receptors were taken from a woman in her sixties or seventies with COVID-19, enrolled during active disease.

The chain carries TRBV4-1 and TRBJ2-1; 11 bases are shared with TRBD2. This CDR3 comprises 16 residues. The J segment lost 4 bases and the V segment lost 7 bases, leaving 9 bases of the junction unmatched. Per germline, CDR1 MGHRA and CDR2 YSYEKL. CDR3 sequence (DNA): TGCGCCAGCACTCCTAGCGGGGGGATCTCTTACAATGAGCAGTTCTTC. Encoded protein: CASTPSGGISYNEQFF.

The table lists this clone with a few counts. The V call is TRBV19, the J call TRBJ1-5; D is ambiguous. This CDR3 comprises 14 residues. The V gene lost 6 bases and the J gene lost 3 bases, with 12 bases spanning the gap. Germline lookup yields CDR1 LNHDA and CDR2 SQIVND (reference sequence). The CDR3 here is CASSLGQVNQPQHF. The DNA of the CDR3 is TGTGCCAGTAGCCTTGGGCAGGTCAATCAGCCCCAGCATTTT.